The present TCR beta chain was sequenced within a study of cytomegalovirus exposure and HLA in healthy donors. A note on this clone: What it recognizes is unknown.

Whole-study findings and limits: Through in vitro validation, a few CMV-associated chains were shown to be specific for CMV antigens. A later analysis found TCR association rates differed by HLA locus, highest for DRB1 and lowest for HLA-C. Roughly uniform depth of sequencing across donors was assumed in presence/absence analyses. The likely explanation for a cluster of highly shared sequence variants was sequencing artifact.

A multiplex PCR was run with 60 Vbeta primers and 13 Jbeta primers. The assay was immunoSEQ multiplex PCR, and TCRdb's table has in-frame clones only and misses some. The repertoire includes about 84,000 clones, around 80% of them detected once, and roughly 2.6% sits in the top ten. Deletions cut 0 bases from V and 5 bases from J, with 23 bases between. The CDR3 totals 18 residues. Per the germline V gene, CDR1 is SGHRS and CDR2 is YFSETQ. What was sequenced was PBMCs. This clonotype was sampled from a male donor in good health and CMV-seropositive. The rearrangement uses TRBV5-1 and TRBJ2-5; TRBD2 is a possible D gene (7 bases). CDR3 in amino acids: CASSLDRGPSGRGETQYF. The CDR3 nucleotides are TGCGCCAGCAGCTTGGACCGGGGGCCTAGCGGACGGGGGGAGACCCAGTACTTC.